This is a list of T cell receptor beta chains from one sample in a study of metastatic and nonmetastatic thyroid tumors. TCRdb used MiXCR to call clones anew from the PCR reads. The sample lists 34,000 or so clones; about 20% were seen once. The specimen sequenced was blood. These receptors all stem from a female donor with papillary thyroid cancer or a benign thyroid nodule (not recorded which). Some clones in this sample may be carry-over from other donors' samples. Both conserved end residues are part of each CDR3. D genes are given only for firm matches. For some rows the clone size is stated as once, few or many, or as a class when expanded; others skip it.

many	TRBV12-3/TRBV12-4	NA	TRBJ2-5	TGTGCCAGCAGTTTCGGAGAGACCCAGTACTTC	CASSFGETQYF
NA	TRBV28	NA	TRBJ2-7	TGTGCCAGCAGGGGACTGCCCTACGTGCAGTACTTC	CASRGLPYVQYF
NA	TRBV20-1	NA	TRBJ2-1	TGCAGTGCTCCCCGGGACACGTACAATGAGCAGTTCTTC	CSAPRDTYNEQFF
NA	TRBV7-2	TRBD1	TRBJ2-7	TGTGCCAGCAGCACGTCCGGGACAGGATCCTACGAGCAGTACTTC	CASSTSGTGSYEQYF
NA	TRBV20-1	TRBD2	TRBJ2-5	TGCAGTGCTAGATCTGGGACTAGCGGGTTCCAAGAGACCCAGTACTTC	CSARSGTSGFQETQYF
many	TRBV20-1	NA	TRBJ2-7	TGCAGTGCTTCCCTACAGGGCCACGAGCAGTACTTC	CSASLQGHEQYF
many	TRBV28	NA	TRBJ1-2	TGTGCCAGCAGAGTTGGGGTTCGGTATGGCTACACCTTC	CASRVGVRYGYTF
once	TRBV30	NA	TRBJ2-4	TGTGCCTGGAGTCAGGACAAAAACATTCAGTACTTC	CAWSQDKNIQYF
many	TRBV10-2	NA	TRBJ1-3	TGCGCCAGCAGCGAGGGGGAGGCCTCTGGAAACACCATATATTTT	CASSEGEASGNTIYF
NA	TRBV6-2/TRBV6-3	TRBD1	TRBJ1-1	TGTGCCAGCAGAAAGACAGGGGGTGGACTGAACACTGAAGCTTTCTTT	CASRKTGGGLNTEAFF
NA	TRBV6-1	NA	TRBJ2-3	TGTGCCAGCAGTGAAGGACCACTACCTCCAGATACGCAGTATTTT	CASSEGPLPPDTQYF
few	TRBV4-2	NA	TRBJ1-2	TGTGCCAGCAGCCAAGAACAGACGGACTATGGCTACACCTTC	CASSQEQTDYGYTF
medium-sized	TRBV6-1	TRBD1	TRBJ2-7	TGTGCCAGCAGTGAAACGACAGGGGAACCCTACGAGCAGTACTTC	CASSETTGEPYEQYF
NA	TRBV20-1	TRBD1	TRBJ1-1	TGCAGTGCCTATGGACAGGGCCGTAAGAACACTGAAGCTTTCTTT	CSAYGQGRKNTEAFF